The next 29 T cell receptor beta chains were all read from a single sample in a study of blood T cell repertoires in COVID-19. Here immunoSEQ multiplex PCR was the method, and the copy in TCRdb shows in-frame clones only, minus some. The sample consists of 65,000 to 70,000 clones, 87% of them appearing once. Sequencing was done on a sample of peripheral blood. These receptors came from a middle-aged man with active COVID-19.

The chain couples TRBV9 to TRBJ2-7, with 7 bases identical to TRBD1. The CDR3 is made up of 15 amino acids. Germline CDR1 is SGDLS and CDR2 is YYNGEE. Germline trimming cut 0 bases from V and 4 bases from J; bases unmatched to any gene: 7. CDR3 DNA: TGTGCCAGCAGCGTAGGGTTGGGACAGAGATACGAGCAGTACTTC. It yields the protein CASSVGLGQRYEQYF. The whole variable domain, filled in from reference TRBV9 and TRBJ2-7, reads DSGVTQTPKHLITATGQRVTLRCSPRSGDLSVYWYQQSLDQGLQFLIQYYNGEERAKGNILERFSAQQFPDLHSELNLSSLELGDSALYFCASSVGLGQRYEQYFGPGTRLTVT.

The chain carries TRBV9 and TRBJ1-4, with TRBD1 identical over 8 bases. The J segment lost 5 bases and the V segment lost 0 bases, leaving 3 bases of the junction unmatched. From germline, CDR1 is SGDLS and CDR2 YYNGEE. CDR3 length: 15 amino acids. CDR3 in DNA: TGTGCCAGCAGCGTAGGCCGACAGGGGAATGAAAAACTGTTTTTT. Translating gives CASSVGRQGNEKLFF. The full variable domain, with the rest looked up from reference TRBV9 and TRBJ1-4, is DSGVTQTPKHLITATGQRVTLRCSPRSGDLSVYWYQQSLDQGLQFLIQYYNGEERAKGNILERFSAQQFPDLHSELNLSSLELGDSALYFCASSVGRQGNEKLFFGSGTQLSVL.

V and J are TRBV5-4 and TRBJ1-1; 8 nucleotides match TRBD1. The CDR3 contains 15 residues. Looked up from germline, CDR1 is SGHNT and CDR2 is YYREEE (reference sequence). J was trimmed by 6 bases and V by 4 bases; bases with no gene match: 11. This chain's CDR3 is CASSVRPTGDSEAFF. The CDR3 nucleotides are TGTGCCAGCAGCGTCCGCCCGACAGGGGACTCTGAAGCTTTCTTT.

CDR3 DNA: TGTGCCAGCAGTTACTCGACAGGGAGTCAGCCCCAGCATTTT. Amino acid sequence: CASSYSTGSQPQHF. The rearrangement links TRBV6-2 or TRBV6-3 to TRBJ1-5; the match to TRBD1 covers 7 bases. Germline V gives CDR1 MNHEY, CDR2 SVGEGT. V was pared by 0 bases and J by 6 bases, with 2 bases of the junction left unmatched. The length of the CDR3 is 14 residues.

The genes are TRBV12-3 or TRBV12-4 and TRBJ2-7; D possibly corresponds to TRBD2 (5 bases). The CDR3 sequence is 12 residues long. The V gene lost 5 bases and the J gene lost 3 bases, with 8 bases spanning the gap. In nucleotides, the CDR3 is TGTGCCAGCAGTACACGGGGCTACGAGCAGTACTTC. It yields the protein CASSTRGYEQYF.

The CDR3 sequence: CASSLDGQIGTEAFF. For the CDR3, the DNA is TGTGCCAGCAGCTTAGATGGACAGATTGGCACTGAAGCTTTCTTT. The chain links TRBV7-2 to TRBJ1-1; D is perhaps TRBD1 (6 bases). The CDR3 is 15 amino acids. Germline CDR1 SGHTA, CDR2 FQGNSA. Trimming took off 1 base at V and 4 bases at J, with 13 bases between the two ends.

In this sample, this clone turned up a few times. The chain employs TRBV7-9 and TRBJ2-7; D is perhaps TRBD2 (7 bases). V was trimmed by 1 base and J by 6 bases, leaving 16 bases between them. The CDR3 totals 15 residues. The germline V gene encodes CDR1 SEHNR and CDR2 FQNEAQ (reference sequence). The CDR3 region is CASSLDGGALSEQYF. The CDR3 DNA reads TGTGCCAGCAGCTTAGATGGGGGGGCCCTCAGCGAGCAGTACTTC.

The gene calls are TRBV30 and TRBJ1-1; 9 nucleotides agree with TRBD1. The J segment lost 4 bases and the V segment lost 0 bases, leaving 12 bases of the junction unmatched. Germline loops: CDR1 GTSNPN, CDR2 SVGIG (reference sequence). The CDR3 has 17 amino acids. CDR3 residues: CAWSVRTGGRAITEAFF. In nucleotides, the CDR3 is TGTGCCTGGAGTGTACGTACAGGGGGCAGGGCAATCACTGAAGCTTTCTTT.

This CDR3 is CASSGGTGRGTDTQYF. CDR3 sequence (DNA): TGTGCCAGCAGTGGGGGGACAGGGAGGGGCACAGATACGCAGTATTTT. The V gene is TRBV28, the J gene TRBJ2-3, with 9 bases that match TRBD1. V dropped 5 bases and J dropped 1; count of bases not matched to a gene: 7. The CDR3 is 16 residues long. CDR1 is MDHEN and CDR2 is SYDVKM in the germline V gene.

The rearrangement uses TRBV4-3 and TRBJ2-2, with 9 bases aligning to TRBD2. The CDR3 length is 16 residues. CDR1 is LGHNA and CDR2 is YSLEER in the germline V gene. V was pared by 0 bases and J by 6 bases, with 5 bases of the junction left unmatched. This CDR3 reads CASSQDGGRASGELFF. The CDR3 DNA reads TGCGCCAGCAGCCAAGATGGCGGGAGGGCCTCCGGGGAGCTGTTTTTT.

The gene calls are TRBV5-1 and TRBJ2-2; 11 nucleotides agree with TRBD1. Trimming at V came to 6 bases and at J to 7 bases, leaving 8 bases not matched to a gene. This CDR3 has 15 residues. Germline V CDR1 and CDR2: SGHRS, YFSETQ. In DNA, the CDR3 is TGCGCCAGCAACGAGGGACAGGGGGACGTCGGGGAGCTGTTTTTT. It encodes CASNEGQGDVGELFF.

The chain has TRBV30 and TRBJ1-5; 7 bases match TRBD1. CDR1 and CDR2 from the germline V gene are GTSNPN and SVGIG (reference sequence). J was trimmed by 7 bases and V by 1 base; bases with no gene match: 7. The CDR3 is 14 residues long. The DNA for the CDR3 is TGTGCCTGGAGTGAAGGGACAGTAAACCAGCCCCAGCATTTT. This translates into CAWSEGTVNQPQHF.

The chain combines TRBV5-1 with TRBJ2-2; 7 bases fit TRBD1. CDR1 is SGHRS and CDR2 is YFSETQ in the germline V gene. The CDR3 length is 15 residues. J lost 5 bases, V lost 0 bases, and 4 bases had no gene match. Here the CDR3 DNA reads TGCGCCAGCAGCTTGGGACAGGGAGTTACCGGGGAGCTGTTTTTT. Translation: CASSLGQGVTGELFF.

Comment on this clone: The sample contains more than one DNA sequence encoding this CDR3. The chain is built from TRBV28 and TRBJ1-2; the D is unclear. From germline, CDR1 is MDHEN and CDR2 SYDVKM. The CDR3 has 10 residues. The V end was cut by 6 bases, the J end by 5 bases, with 4 bases between. The CDR3 sequence is CASSRYGYTF. Written as DNA, the CDR3 is TGTGCCAGCAGCCGGTATGGCTACACCTTC.

The gene calls are TRBV5-1 and TRBJ2-7; D gene unclear. The V and J ends lost 1 base and 3 bases respectively, with 8 bases between them. CDR3 length: 13 amino acids. From germline, CDR1 is SGHRS and CDR2 YFSETQ. CDR3 residues: CASSLTVDYEQYF. CDR3 nucleotide sequence: TGCGCCAGCAGCTTGACGGTAGACTACGAGCAGTACTTC.

The chain has TRBV18 and TRBJ2-1; weak D call: TRBD2 (5 bases). Deletions cut 3 bases from V and 0 bases from J, with 9 bases between. CDR1 KGHSH and CDR2 LQKENI come from the germline V gene. This CDR3 region has 15 residues. CDR3 sequence (DNA): TGTGCCAGCTCACCTTTGGGAGACTCCTACAATGAGCAGTTCTTC. Translated, it gives CASSPLGDSYNEQFF.

The chain uses TRBV28 and TRBJ2-5; 9 nucleotides agree with TRBD1. Per the germline V gene, CDR1 is MDHEN and CDR2 is SYDVKM. The CDR3 contains 16 residues. With V trimmed by 4 bases and J by 6 bases, 12 bases remained unmatched. In DNA form, the CDR3 reads TGTGCCAGCAGTTCCGCCGGGACAGGGTTATTAAAGACCCAGTACTTC. Amino acid sequence: CASSSAGTGLLKTQYF.

The genes are TRBV5-4 and TRBJ2-7, with D uncertain. V lost 0 bases and J 4 bases, leaving 8 bases between the germline ends. Germline lookup yields CDR1 SGHNT and CDR2 YYREEE (reference sequence). The CDR3 length is 13 residues. The DNA of the CDR3 is TGTGCCAGCAGCTTGGAAGGAGCTTACGAGCAGTACTTC. This translates into CASSLEGAYEQYF.

The chain links TRBV2 to TRBJ2-1; 9 bases are shared with TRBD2. Germline CDR1 and CDR2: SNHLY and FYNNEI. V dropped 6 bases and J dropped 5; count of bases not matched to a gene: 5. CDR3 length: 14 residues. CDR3 protein: CASRMLAGNNEQFF. The CDR3 nucleotides read TGTGCCAGCAGGATGCTAGCGGGAAACAATGAGCAGTTCTTC.

This sequence joins TRBV7-9 and TRBJ1-1; 8 positions match TRBD1. Looked up from germline, CDR1 is SEHNR and CDR2 is FQNEAQ (reference sequence). The CDR3 runs to 15 residues. V was pared by 4 bases and J by 2 bases, with 6 bases of the junction left unmatched. The CDR3 spells CASSSTGQGNTEAFF. The CDR3 region has the DNA TGTGCCAGCAGCTCTACCGGACAGGGAAACACTGAAGCTTTCTTT.

The V gene is TRBV11-2, the J gene TRBJ1-2; 7 nucleotides align to TRBD1. CDR3 length: 19 residues. With V trimmed by 4 bases and J by 10 bases, 27 bases remained unmatched. From germline, CDR1 is SGHAT and CDR2 FQNNGV. CDR3: CASSSFTPPPGQPFEAYTF. In DNA form, the CDR3 reads TGTGCCAGCAGCTCATTCACTCCGCCGCCGGGACAGCCCTTTGAGGCCTACACCTTC.

The V call is TRBV14, the J call TRBJ2-6; 7 bases agree with TRBD2. Looked up from germline, CDR1 is SGHDN and CDR2 is FVKESK. The ends lost 4 bases at V and 0 bases at J; junction bases unmatched: 9. This CDR3 has 18 amino acids. CDR3 nucleotide sequence: TGTGCCAGCAGCCCTCTCCCGGGACTACTCTCTGGGGCCAACGTCCTGACTTTC. Translating it yields CASSPLPGLLSGANVLTF.

The chain links TRBV28 to TRBJ2-7; tentative D call: TRBD1 (5 bases). Germline V gene lookup returns CDR1 MDHEN and CDR2 SYDVKM. Trimming stripped 2 bases from V and 3 bases from J, with 8 bases between. There are 13 residues in the CDR3. CDR3 nucleotide sequence: TGTGCCAGCAGTTTAGTACAGGACTACGAGCAGTACTTC. Its protein is CASSLVQDYEQYF.

This clone was detected only a few times. This sequence joins TRBV7-2 and TRBJ1-2; D unclear. CDR3 size: 15 residues. Looked up from germline, CDR1 is SGHTA and CDR2 is FQGNSA. Trimming stripped 9 bases from V and 8 bases from J, with 25 bases between. In DNA form, the CDR3 reads TGTGCCAGTACCCCCTTGTACCAGGCCCGTCGGGGCTACACCTTC. Translation: CASTPLYQARRGYTF.

The chain employs TRBV2 and TRBJ2-7, with 8 bases matching TRBD2. Germline V gene sequence: CDR1 SNHLY, CDR2 FYNNEI. This CDR3 comprises 14 residues. V was pared by 6 bases and J by 0 bases, with 4 bases of the junction left unmatched. CDR3 amino acids: CASRKRERSYEQYF. The CDR3 DNA reads as TGTGCCAGCAGGAAGCGGGAGCGCTCCTACGAGCAGTACTTC. Filled out from reference TRBV2 and TRBJ2-7, the complete variable domain reads EPEVTQTPSHQVTQMGQEVILRCVPISNHLYFYWYRQILGQKVEFLVSFYNNEISEKSEIFDDQFSVERPDGSNFTLKIRSTKLEDSAMYFCASRKRERSYEQYFGPGTRLTVT.

The gene calls are TRBV7-9 and TRBJ2-1; D is perhaps TRBD2 (6 bases). Trimming took off 2 bases at V and 9 bases at J, with 14 bases between the two ends. Germline V gene sequence: CDR1 SEHNR, CDR2 FQNEAQ (reference sequence). The CDR3 is made up of 14 amino acids. This CDR3 reads CASSLLTGSTEQFF. In DNA form, the CDR3 reads TGTGCCAGCAGCTTACTTACCGGGAGTACTGAGCAGTTCTTC.

This chain joins TRBV24-1 and TRBJ2-1; weak D call: TRBD2 (6 bases). The CDR3 consists of 14 residues. Trimming pared 6 bases from V and 9 bases from J, leaving 17 bases between. The germline gives CDR1 KGHDR, CDR2 SFDVKD. The CDR3 bases are TGTGCCACCAGTCGTCCCGGGGGTGACAGTGAGCAGTTCTTC. It specifies CATSRPGGDSEQFF.

The chain's CDR3 is CAWGLSRETQYF. For the CDR3, the DNA is TGTGCCTGGGGACTTAGTCGAGAGACCCAGTACTTC. The chain recombines TRBV30 with TRBJ2-5, with D maybe TRBD2 (5 bases). Germline CDR1 reads GTSNPN; CDR2 reads SVGIG (reference sequence). CDR3 length equals 12 residues. With 5 bases removed from V and 4 bases from J, the gap between germline ends came to 11 bases.

The rearrangement uses TRBV14 and TRBJ2-7, with D possibly matching TRBD2 (6 bases). V lost 3 bases to trimming and J lost 6 bases, with 18 bases between them. Germline CDR1 and CDR2: SGHDN and FVKESK. The CDR3 runs 15 residues. The DNA for the CDR3 is TGTGCCAGCAGCCAGGCCGGGAGTAAACCTTCCGAGCAGTACTTC. Protein: CASSQAGSKPSEQYF.